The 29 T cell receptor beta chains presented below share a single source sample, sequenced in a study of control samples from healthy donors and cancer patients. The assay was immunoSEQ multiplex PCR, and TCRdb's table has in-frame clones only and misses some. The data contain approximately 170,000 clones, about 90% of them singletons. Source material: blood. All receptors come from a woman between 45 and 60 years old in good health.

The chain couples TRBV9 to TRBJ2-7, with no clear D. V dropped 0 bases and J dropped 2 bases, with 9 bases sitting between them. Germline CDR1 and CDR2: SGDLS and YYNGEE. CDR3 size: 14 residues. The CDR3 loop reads CASSVGPDAYEQYF. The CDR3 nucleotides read TGTGCCAGCAGCGTAGGACCCGACGCCTACGAGCAGTACTTC.

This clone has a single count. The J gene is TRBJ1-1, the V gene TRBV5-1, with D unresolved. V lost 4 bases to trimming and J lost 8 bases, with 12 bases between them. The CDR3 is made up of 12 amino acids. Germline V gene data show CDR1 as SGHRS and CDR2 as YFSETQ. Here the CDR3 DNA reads TGCGCCAGCAGCCGGGAGCGGTCGGAAGCTTTCTTT. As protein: CASSRERSEAFF.

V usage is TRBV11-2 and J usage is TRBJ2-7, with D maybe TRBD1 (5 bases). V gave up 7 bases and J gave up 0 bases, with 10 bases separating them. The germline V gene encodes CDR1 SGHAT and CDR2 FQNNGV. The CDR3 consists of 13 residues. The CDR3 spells CASIDDSSYEQYF. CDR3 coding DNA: TGTGCCAGCATCGACGACAGCTCCTACGAGCAGTACTTC. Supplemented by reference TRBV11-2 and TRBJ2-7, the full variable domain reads EAGVAQSPRYKIIEKRQSVAFWCNPISGHATLYWYQQILGQGPKLLIQFQNNGVVDDSQLPKDRFSAERLKGVDSTLKIQPAKLEDSAVYLCASIDDSSYEQYFGPGTRLTVT.

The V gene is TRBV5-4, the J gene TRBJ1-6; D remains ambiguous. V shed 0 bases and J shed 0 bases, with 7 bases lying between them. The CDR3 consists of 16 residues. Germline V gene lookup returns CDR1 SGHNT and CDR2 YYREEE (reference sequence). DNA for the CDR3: TGTGCCAGCAGCTTGGAACAGAGCTCCTATAATTCACCCCTCCACTTT. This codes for CASSLEQSSYNSPLHF.

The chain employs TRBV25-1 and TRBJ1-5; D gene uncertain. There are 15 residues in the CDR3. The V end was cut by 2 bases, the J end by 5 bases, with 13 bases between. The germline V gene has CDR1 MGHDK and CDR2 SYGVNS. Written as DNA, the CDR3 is TGTGCCAGCAGTGAAACGGCGATAAAGGATCAGCCCCAGCATTTT. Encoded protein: CASSETAIKDQPQHF.

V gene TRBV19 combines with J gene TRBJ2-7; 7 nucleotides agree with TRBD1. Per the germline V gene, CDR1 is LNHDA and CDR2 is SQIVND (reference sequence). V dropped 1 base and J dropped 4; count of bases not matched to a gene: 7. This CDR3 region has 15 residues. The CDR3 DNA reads TGTGCCAGTAGTATAGGGACAGGTGGATTTTACGAGCAGTACTTC. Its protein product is CASSIGTGGFYEQYF.

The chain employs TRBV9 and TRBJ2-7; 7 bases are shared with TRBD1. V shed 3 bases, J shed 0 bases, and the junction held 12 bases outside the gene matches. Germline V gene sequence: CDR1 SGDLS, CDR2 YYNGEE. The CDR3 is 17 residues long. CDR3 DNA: TGTGCCAGCAGCGCCCGGGACAGTTTGGGGCGCTCCTACGAGCAGTACTTC. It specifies CASSARDSLGRSYEQYF.

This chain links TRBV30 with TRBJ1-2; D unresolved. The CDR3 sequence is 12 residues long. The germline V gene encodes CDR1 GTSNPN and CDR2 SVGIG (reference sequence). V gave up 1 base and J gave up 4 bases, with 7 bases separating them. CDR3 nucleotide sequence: TGTGCCTGGAGTGGGAGTCGCTATGGCTACACCTTC. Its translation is CAWSGSRYGYTF.

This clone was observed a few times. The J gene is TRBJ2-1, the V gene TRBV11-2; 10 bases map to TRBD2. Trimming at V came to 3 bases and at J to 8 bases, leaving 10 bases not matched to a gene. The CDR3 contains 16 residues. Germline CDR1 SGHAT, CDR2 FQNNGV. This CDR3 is CASSLRGLAGVDEQFF. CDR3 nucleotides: TGTGCCAGCAGCTTGAGGGGGCTAGCGGGAGTAGATGAGCAGTTCTTC.

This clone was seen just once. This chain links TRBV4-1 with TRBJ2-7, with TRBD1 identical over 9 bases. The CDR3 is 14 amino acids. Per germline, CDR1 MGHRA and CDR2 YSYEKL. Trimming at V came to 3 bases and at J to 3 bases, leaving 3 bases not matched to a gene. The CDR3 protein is CASSHDRGGYEQYF. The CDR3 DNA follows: TGCGCCAGCAGCCATGACAGGGGGGGCTACGAGCAGTACTTC.

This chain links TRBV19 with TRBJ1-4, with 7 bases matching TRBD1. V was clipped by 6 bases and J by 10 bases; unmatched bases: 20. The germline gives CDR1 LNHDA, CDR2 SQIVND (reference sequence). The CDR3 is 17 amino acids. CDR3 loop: CASSPRQGGLIGRKLFF. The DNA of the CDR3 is TGTGCCAGTAGCCCTCGCCAGGGGGGCCTCATAGGGCGAAAACTGTTTTTT.

This CDR3 reads CASSLGPDRGTTEAFF. CDR3 sequence (DNA): TGTGCCAGCAGCTTAGGGCCCGACAGGGGGACCACTGAAGCTTTCTTT. The V and J genes are TRBV7-9 and TRBJ1-1; 9 bases are a match to TRBD1. The germline V gene has CDR1 SEHNR and CDR2 FQNEAQ (reference sequence). The V gene end was trimmed by 1 base and the J gene end by 4 bases; junction bases not matched to a gene: 7. The CDR3 has 16 amino acids. The full variable domain, with the rest looked up from reference TRBV7-9 and TRBJ1-1, is DTGVSQNPRHKITKRGQNVTFRCDPISEHNRLYWYRQTLGQGPEFLTYFQNEAQLEKSRLLSDRFSAERPKGSFSTLEIQRTEQGDSAMYLCASSLGPDRGTTEAFFGQGTRLTVV.

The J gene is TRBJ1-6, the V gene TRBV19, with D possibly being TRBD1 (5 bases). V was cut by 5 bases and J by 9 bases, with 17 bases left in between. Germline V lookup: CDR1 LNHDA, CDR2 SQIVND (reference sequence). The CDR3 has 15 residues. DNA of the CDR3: TGTGCCAGTAGTCGCGATCGGGACTGGGGTTCACCCCTCCACTTT. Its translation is CASSRDRDWGSPLHF.

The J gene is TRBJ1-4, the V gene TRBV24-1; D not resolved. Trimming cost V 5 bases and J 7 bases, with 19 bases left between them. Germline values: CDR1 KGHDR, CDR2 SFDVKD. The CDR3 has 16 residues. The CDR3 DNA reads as TGTGCCACCAGTGGCTCGGGCTCCGGTCGGGGTGAAAAACTGTTTTTT. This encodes CATSGSGSGRGEKLFF.

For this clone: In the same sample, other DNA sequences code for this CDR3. The CDR3 region is CASSPGATNEKLFF. The CDR3 DNA follows: TGTGCCAGCTCACCTGGGGCAACTAATGAAAAACTGTTTTTT. This rearrangement joins TRBV18 to TRBJ1-4; D is unresolved. Trimming took 3 bases from V and 0 from J, leaving 5 bases between them. CDR1 and CDR2 (germline): KGHSH, LQKENI. This CDR3 has 14 amino acids.

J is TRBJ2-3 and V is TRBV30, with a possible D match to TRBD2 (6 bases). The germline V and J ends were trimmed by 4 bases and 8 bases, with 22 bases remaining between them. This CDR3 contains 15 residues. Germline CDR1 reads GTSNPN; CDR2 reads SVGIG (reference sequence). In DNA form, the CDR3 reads TGTGCCTGGACGTACTTGACTAGTTTCGGGGGTACGCAGTATTTT. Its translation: CAWTYLTSFGGTQYF.

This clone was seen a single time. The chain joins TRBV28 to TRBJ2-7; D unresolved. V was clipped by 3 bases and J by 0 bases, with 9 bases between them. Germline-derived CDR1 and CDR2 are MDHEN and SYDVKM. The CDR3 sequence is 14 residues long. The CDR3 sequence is CASSFVASSYEQYF. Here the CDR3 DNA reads TGTGCCAGCAGTTTCGTTGCCAGCTCCTACGAGCAGTACTTC.

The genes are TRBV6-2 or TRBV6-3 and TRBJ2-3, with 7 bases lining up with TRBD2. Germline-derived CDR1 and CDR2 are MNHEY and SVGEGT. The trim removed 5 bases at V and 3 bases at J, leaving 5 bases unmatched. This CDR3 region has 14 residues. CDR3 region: CASSRREPTDTQYF. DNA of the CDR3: TGTGCCAGCAGTCGGCGGGAGCCGACAGATACGCAGTATTTT.

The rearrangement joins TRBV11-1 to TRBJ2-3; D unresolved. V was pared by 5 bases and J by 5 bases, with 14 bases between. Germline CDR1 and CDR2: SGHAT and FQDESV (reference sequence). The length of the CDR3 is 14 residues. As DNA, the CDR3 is TGTGCCAGCAGCACCGCCCCCCCGGGAGATACGCAGTATTTT. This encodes CASSTAPPGDTQYF.

CDR3 amino acids: CASSQGASEAFF. The CDR3 DNA reads as TGCGCCAGCAGCCAAGGGGCCTCTGAAGCTTTCTTT. J is TRBJ1-1 and V is TRBV4-3; D gene uncertain. Germline CDR1 and CDR2: LGHNA and YSLEER. This CDR3 is 12 amino acids long. The germline V and J ends were trimmed by 1 base and 6 bases, with 6 bases remaining between them.

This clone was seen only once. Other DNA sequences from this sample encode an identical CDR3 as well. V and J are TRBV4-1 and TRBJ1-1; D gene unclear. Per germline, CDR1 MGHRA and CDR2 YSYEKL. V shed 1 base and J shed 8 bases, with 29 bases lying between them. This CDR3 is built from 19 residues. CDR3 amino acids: CASSQGGLRSGSRSTEAFF. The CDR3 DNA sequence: TGCGCCAGCAGCCAAGGTGGATTGAGGTCGGGGAGCCGGAGCACCGAAGCTTTCTTT.

The CDR3 reads CASSKGLHYNEQFF. DNA of the CDR3: TGTGCCAGCAGCAAAGGACTCCACTACAATGAGCAGTTCTTC. The chain is built from TRBV6-5 and TRBJ2-1; possible D gene TRBD2, 5 bases. From germline, CDR1 is MNHEY and CDR2 SVGAGI. The CDR3 spans 14 residues. Deletions cut 6 bases from V and 3 bases from J, with 12 bases between.

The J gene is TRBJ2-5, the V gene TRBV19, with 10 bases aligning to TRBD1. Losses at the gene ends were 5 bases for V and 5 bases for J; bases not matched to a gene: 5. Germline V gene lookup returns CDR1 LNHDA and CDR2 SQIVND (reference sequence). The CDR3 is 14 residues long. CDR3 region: CASSGTGVRETQYF. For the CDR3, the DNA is TGTGCCAGTAGTGGGACAGGGGTACGGGAGACCCAGTACTTC.

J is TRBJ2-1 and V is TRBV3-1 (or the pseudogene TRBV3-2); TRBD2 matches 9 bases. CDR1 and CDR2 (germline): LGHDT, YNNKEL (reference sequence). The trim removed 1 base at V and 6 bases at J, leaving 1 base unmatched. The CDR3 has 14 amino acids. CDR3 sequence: CASSQVAGVNEQFF. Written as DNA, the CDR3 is TGTGCCAGCAGCCAAGTAGCGGGGGTCAATGAGCAGTTCTTC.

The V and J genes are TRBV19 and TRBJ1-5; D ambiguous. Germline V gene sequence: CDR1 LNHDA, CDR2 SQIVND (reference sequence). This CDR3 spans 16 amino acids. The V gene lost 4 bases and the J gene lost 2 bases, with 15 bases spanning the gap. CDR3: CASSNGQGGGNQPQHF. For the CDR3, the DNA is TGTGCCAGTAGTAATGGGCAAGGAGGAGGCAATCAGCCCCAGCATTTT.

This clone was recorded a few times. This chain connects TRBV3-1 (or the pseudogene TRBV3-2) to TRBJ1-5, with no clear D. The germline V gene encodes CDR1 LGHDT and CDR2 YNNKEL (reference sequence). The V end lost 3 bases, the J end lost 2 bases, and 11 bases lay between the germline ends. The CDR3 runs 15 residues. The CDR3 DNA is TGTGCCAGCAGCCAGACGGATTCGGGCAATCAGCCCCAGCATTTT. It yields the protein CASSQTDSGNQPQHF.

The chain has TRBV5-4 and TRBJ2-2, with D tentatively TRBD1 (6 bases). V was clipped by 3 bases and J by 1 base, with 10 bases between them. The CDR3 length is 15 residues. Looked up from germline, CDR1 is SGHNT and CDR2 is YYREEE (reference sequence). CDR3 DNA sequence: TGTGCCAGCAGCTCCGGACAGCTGAACACCGGGGAGCTGTTTTTT. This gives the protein CASSSGQLNTGELFF.

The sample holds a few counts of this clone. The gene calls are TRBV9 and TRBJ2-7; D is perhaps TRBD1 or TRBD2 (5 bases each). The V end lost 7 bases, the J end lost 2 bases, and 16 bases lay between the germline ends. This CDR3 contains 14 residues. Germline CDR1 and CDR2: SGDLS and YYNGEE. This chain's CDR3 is CASAVGDGAYEQYF. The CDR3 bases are TGTGCCAGCGCCGTGGGGGACGGGGCCTACGAGCAGTACTTC.

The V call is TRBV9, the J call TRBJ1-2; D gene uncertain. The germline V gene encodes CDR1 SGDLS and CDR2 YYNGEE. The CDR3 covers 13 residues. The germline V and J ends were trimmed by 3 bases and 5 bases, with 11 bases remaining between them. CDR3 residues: CASSGRSGYGYTF. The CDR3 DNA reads TGTGCCAGCAGCGGCCGTTCGGGGTATGGCTACACCTTC.